This T cell receptor beta chain originates from a study of shared clonotypes between healthy human individuals. General observations from the study: In general, naive subsets displayed greater estimated richness than memory subsets did.

Points on this clone: Its antigen is not identified.

Sequencing used immunoSEQ multiplex PCR; TCRdb keeps in-frame clones, though not all of them. The sample lists over a million clones, around four fifths occurring once. Material: memory CD4+ T cells sorted from blood. Subset in this sample: CD45RA-negative fraction. This clonotype was obtained from a man younger than 35 in good health.

The CDR3 here is CASRDRVAYGYTF. CDR3 nucleotide sequence: TGCGCCAGCCGAGACAGGGTCGCCTATGGCTACACCTTC. The chain is built from TRBV5-1 and TRBJ1-2, with 7 bases that match TRBD1. V lost 7 bases to trimming and J lost 4 bases; unmatched junction nucleotides: 7. Germline CDR1 SGHRS, CDR2 YFSETQ. The CDR3 runs 13 residues.